This T cell receptor beta chain emerged from a study of control samples from healthy donors and cancer patients. The CDR3 length is 12 residues. V shed 7 bases and J shed 8 bases, with 9 bases lying between them. The assay was immunoSEQ multiplex PCR, and TCRdb's table has in-frame clones only and misses some. The sample features around 190,000 clones, with about 2.2% in its top ten. V and J are TRBV12-3 or TRBV12-4 and TRBJ1-6; possibly TRBD1 for D (5 bases). This TCR derives from a woman in her thirties in good health. The sample taken for sequencing was blood. CDR3 amino acids: CASKRGDSPLHF. The CDR3 DNA follows: TGTGCCAGCAAACGAGGGGATTCACCCCTCCACTTT.